The text below deals with one T cell receptor beta chain. This clone was counted ten times or more. Its antigen is currently not known. Base quality data are lacking; no much larger clone is found one base away. Compared with germline, V lacks 4 bases and J lacks 4 bases; bases without a gene match: 6. CDR1 and CDR2, looked up from the germline V gene, are SQVTM and ANQGSEA. From the cysteine through the phenylalanine, the CDR3 covers 13 amino acids. Only the CDR3 portion is preserved as DNA: 39 bases, with reading frame beginning at the first base. This entry is derived from a study of metastatic and nonmetastatic thyroid tumors (dated by TCRdb to 2018 to 2020). About the full investigation: For patients with malignant and with benign thyroid disease, the researchers compared repertoires between peripheral blood samples and tumor or nodule tissue samples. Results the study describes overall, beyond this receptor: In both blood and tumor samples, malignant tumors were reported to have significantly higher TCR beta diversity than benign nodules.

None of the patients had been given any treatment before thyroid surgery. Using T-cell receptor beta sequencing, the study looked back at clinical samples from patients collected from about 2011 to 2018. Library preparation was by PCR. TCRdb shows the sequencer as Illumina HiSeq 4000. High-throughput sequencing was used to profile the TCR beta-chain CDR3 region of every patient. The original pipeline was this. The researchers built a classifier to tell apart papillary thyroid cancer patients with distant metastasis, based on CDR3 differences among clinicopathological groups. Repertoire diversity was assessed with the Shannon index, and tumor-blood repertoire similarity with the Morisita-Horn index. The public reads were reanalyzed by TCRdb: fastp trimming at Q25, MiXCR alignment, in-frame beta chains only. For this entry, the V and J calls and clone size follow TCRdb and not the study's own pipeline. This sample is represented by tens of thousands of clones; around an eighth of them were singletons. Roughly an eighth of the sample is held by the ten biggest clonotypes.

The clonotype originates from a female donor with papillary thyroid cancer or a benign thyroid nodule (not recorded which). Some clones in this sample may be carry-over from other donors' samples. The sample taken for sequencing was blood. This chain joins TRBV29-1 to TRBJ2-5, and 7 bases in between align with TRBD2. The CDR3 sequence is CSVARGRGETQYF. The DNA reads as follows: TGCAGCGTTGCCCGCGGGAGAGGAGAGACCCAGTACTTC.